Below are 20 T cell receptor beta chains sequenced from a single sample in a study of cytomegalovirus exposure and HLA in healthy donors. Primers for the PCR totalled 60 Vbeta and 13 Jbeta. Clones were sequenced by immunoSEQ multiplex PCR, and TCRdb holds only the in-frame ones, with some missing. The sample carries about 120,000 clones, roughly 65% recorded once. The sequenced sample was PBMCs. The receptors shown here come from a man aged 35 to 55 in good health and CMV-seropositive.

This chain links TRBV18 with TRBJ1-6; D not certain. CDR1 is KGHSH and CDR2 is LQKENI in the germline V gene. The CDR3 is made up of 13 amino acids. With 5 bases removed from V and 7 bases from J, the gap between germline ends came to 9 bases. The CDR3: CASSIGVNSPLHF. CDR3 in DNA: TGTGCCAGCTCAATCGGGGTAAATTCACCCCTCCACTTT.

The J gene is TRBJ2-7, the V gene TRBV5-1; D gene ambiguous. CDR3 size: 15 residues. V was pared by 0 bases and J by 0 bases, with 10 bases between. Germline values: CDR1 SGHRS, CDR2 YFSETQ. In DNA, the CDR3 is TGCGCCAGCAGCTTGGTGGGTCAGGACTCCTACGAGCAGTACTTC. This translates into CASSLVGQDSYEQYF.

V is TRBV7-3 and J is TRBJ2-5; D is unresolved. Germline V gene lookup returns CDR1 SGHTA and CDR2 FQGTGA. V gave up 5 bases and J gave up 8 bases, with 15 bases separating them. The CDR3 has 13 residues. Here the CDR3 reads CASSPNGPRTQYF. CDR3 DNA sequence: TGTGCCAGCAGCCCAAACGGTCCGCGAACCCAGTACTTC.

For this clone: A junction boundary mismatches the germline segment, possibly from a read error. In the same sample, other DNA sequences code for this CDR3. The chain joins TRBV7-2 to TRBJ2-3, with D perhaps matching TRBD1 (5 bases). The CDR3 is 16 amino acids. Germline V lookup: CDR1 SGHTA, CDR2 FQGNSA. The CDR3 region has the DNA TGTGCCAGCAGCTTAGCGGGGCGGAGTAGCACAGATACACAGTATTTT. Translating gives CASSLAGRSSTDTQYF.

In its sample, this clone was seen a few times. This sequence joins TRBV13 and TRBJ2-7; tentative D call: TRBD2 (6 bases). The CDR3 is made up of 14 amino acids. Germline V gene lookup returns CDR1 PRHDT and CDR2 FYEKMQ (reference sequence). V was clipped by 4 bases and J by 1 base, with 11 bases between them. DNA for the CDR3: TGTGCCAGCAGCTCCCCGGGGAGGTCCTACGAGCAGTACTTC. Translated: CASSSPGRSYEQYF. The complete variable domain, with remaining parts taken from reference TRBV13 and TRBJ2-7, reads AAGVIQSPRHLIKEKRETATLKCYPIPRHDTVYWYQQGPGQDPQFLISFYEKMQSDKGSIPDRFSAQQFSDYHSELNMSSLELGDSALYFCASSSPGRSYEQYFGPGTRLTVT.

The chain combines TRBV7-8 with TRBJ2-1; D is unresolved. V lost 4 bases, J lost 8 bases, and 15 bases lay in between. The CDR3 has 14 amino acids. CDR1 is SGHVS and CDR2 is FQNEAQ in the germline V gene. CDR3 amino acids: CASSSDFVRDEQFF. CDR3 bases: TGTGCCAGCAGCTCTGACTTCGTACGGGATGAGCAGTTCTTC.

The gene calls are TRBV25-1 and TRBJ2-2; 15 bases are shared with TRBD2. J lost 5 bases, V lost 3 bases, and 7 bases had no gene match. The CDR3 length is 18 residues. The germline CDR1 and CDR2 sequences are MGHDK and SYGVNS. The CDR3 DNA sequence: TGTGCCAGCAGTGACCCGGGACTAGCGGGAGGAGGGACCGGGGAGCTGTTTTTT. It translates to CASSDPGLAGGGTGELFF.

The chain links TRBV2 to TRBJ2-7; 10 bases align to TRBD1. Losses at the gene ends were 7 bases for V and 3 bases for J; bases not matched to a gene: 6. CDR1 and CDR2 (germline): SNHLY, FYNNEI. The CDR3 is made up of 14 amino acids. CDR3 amino acids: CASIGQGDFYEQYF. DNA of the CDR3: TGTGCCAGCATCGGACAGGGGGACTTCTACGAGCAGTACTTC.

The chain links TRBV11-2 to TRBJ2-7; weak D call: TRBD2 (5 bases). The germline CDR1 and CDR2 sequences are SGHAT and FQNNGV. V lost 2 bases to trimming and J lost 3 bases, with 11 bases between them. The CDR3 extends over 14 amino acids. CDR3 bases: TGTGCCAGCAGCTTAATTGTCCGGGGCTACGAGCAGTACTTC. Translating gives CASSLIVRGYEQYF. The whole variable domain, remainder taken from reference TRBV11-2 and TRBJ2-7, is EAGVAQSPRYKIIEKRQSVAFWCNPISGHATLYWYQQILGQGPKLLIQFQNNGVVDDSQLPKDRFSAERLKGVDSTLKIQPAKLEDSAVYLCASSLIVRGYEQYFGPGTRLTVT.

The chain carries TRBV18 and TRBJ2-2; 8 positions agree with TRBD2. CDR3 length: 14 amino acids. Germline V lookup: CDR1 KGHSH, CDR2 LQKENI. Trimming removed 3 bases from V and 4 bases from J; junction bases left unmatched: 1. The CDR3 nucleotides are TGTGCCAGCTCACCGAGCGGGGGCACCGGGGAGCTGTTTTTT. It specifies CASSPSGGTGELFF.

The V gene is TRBV6-1, the J gene TRBJ1-5; unclear D gene. The CDR3 length is 14 residues. The V end was cut by 1 base, the J end by 0 bases, with 4 bases between. CDR1 is MNHNS, CDR2 SASEGT, per germline. The CDR3 is CASSEGSSNQPQHF. The CDR3 DNA reads TGTGCCAGCAGTGAAGGCAGTAGCAATCAGCCCCAGCATTTT.

V is TRBV19 and J is TRBJ2-7, with D possibly matching TRBD2 (6 bases). Per the germline V gene, CDR1 is LNHDA and CDR2 is SQIVND (reference sequence). This CDR3 contains 13 residues. The germline V and J ends were trimmed by 0 bases and 6 bases, with 9 bases remaining between them. CDR3 region: CASSIDVEGEQYF. The CDR3 DNA sequence: TGTGCCAGTAGTATAGATGTGGAGGGCGAGCAGTACTTC.

The gene calls are TRBV7-2 and TRBJ2-4, with TRBD2 matching 12 bases. V trimming: 3 bases; J trimming: 7 bases; junction bases outside the gene matches: 7. Germline CDR1 is SGHTA and CDR2 is FQGNSA. The CDR3 runs 16 residues. CDR3 amino acids: CASSFSSGRAGNIQYF. The CDR3 bases are TGTGCCAGCAGCTTTTCTAGCGGGAGGGCCGGGAACATTCAGTACTTC.

This clone was seen more than once but under ten times. J is TRBJ1-1 and V is TRBV5-1; no clear D gene. Trimming stripped 6 bases from V and 5 bases from J, with 14 bases between. CDR3 length: 13 amino acids. Germline-derived CDR1 and CDR2 are SGHRS and YFSETQ. The CDR3 loop reads CASKRAPETEAFF. CDR3 nucleotide sequence: TGCGCCAGCAAGAGGGCGCCGGAAACTGAAGCTTTCTTT.

The rearrangement uses TRBV10-3 and TRBJ2-5, with 9 bases lining up with TRBD1. The end of the DNA is better explained by TRBJ2-7, so the J call may be wrong. Germline CDR1 reads ENHRY; CDR2 reads SYGVKD. The CDR3 has 14 amino acids. The CDR3 DNA reads as TGTGCCATCAGCCCGGGACAGGGATCCCACGAGCAGTACTTC. It specifies CAISPGQGSHEQYF.

This clone was counted only a few times. The chain combines TRBV11-2 with TRBJ2-5, with D unresolved. Trimming shortened V by 2 bases and J by 4 bases, and 14 bases separated the two germline ends. Germline CDR1 SGHAT, CDR2 FQNNGV. There are 15 residues in the CDR3. Here the CDR3 reads CASSLPALSGETQYF. The CDR3 region has the DNA TGTGCCAGCAGCTTACCTGCCCTTTCGGGAGAGACCCAGTACTTC.

The chain joins TRBV28 to TRBJ2-7; 9 nucleotides align to TRBD2. The germline CDR1 and CDR2 sequences are MDHEN and SYDVKM. The CDR3 runs to 19 residues. V was pared by 7 bases and J by 3 bases, with 22 bases of the junction left unmatched. The CDR3 DNA is TGTGCCAGCACCCCGGTTGGTAGCGGGAGTCACGTCCCTCGCTACGAGCAGTACTTC. It is translated as CASTPVGSGSHVPRYEQYF.

V and J are TRBV19 and TRBJ1-5; tentative D call: TRBD1 (5 bases). V was trimmed by 4 bases and J by 7 bases, leaving 11 bases between them. Per the germline V gene, CDR1 is LNHDA and CDR2 is SQIVND (reference sequence). The CDR3 is made up of 13 amino acids. DNA of the CDR3: TGTGCCAGTAGTAGCCAGGACAAACAGCCCCAGCATTTT. This encodes CASSSQDKQPQHF.

The chain recombines TRBV6-5 with TRBJ1-1, with TRBD1 identical over 10 bases. CDR1 is MNHEY, CDR2 SVGAGI, per germline. The V segment lost 5 bases and the J segment 10 bases; nucleotides outside the gene matches: 10. The CDR3 covers 14 residues. CDR3 loop: CASSVDRGLLRAFF. CDR3 nucleotide sequence: TGTGCCAGCAGTGTTGACAGGGGGCTGCTCCGAGCTTTCTTT.

In this sample, this clone turned up a few times. The chain couples TRBV10-1 to TRBJ1-2, with a possible D match to TRBD1 (6 bases). V was trimmed by 10 bases and J by 6 bases, leaving 21 bases between them. The CDR3 contains 14 residues. CDR1 and CDR2 (germline): WNHNN, SYGVQD (reference sequence). Written as DNA, the CDR3 is TGCGCCATCATTAAACAGGGTTTCGACCATGGCTACACCTTC. It codes for CAIIKQGFDHGYTF.